Below, one T cell receptor beta chain is given with its context. Germline V gene sequence: CDR1 MGHRA, CDR2 YSYEKL. This CDR3 spans 15 amino acids. Trimming removed 3 bases at V and 1 base at J, with 12 bases between. The data stem from a study of blood T cell repertoires in COVID-19. At the level of the study: Italy, Spain and the United States were the sources of the convalescent and acute COVID-19 samples. PBMCs, B-cell-depleted T cells, or T cells provided the cDNA or gDNA that made up the material.

In the original workflow: Reference gene primer amplification gave estimated nucleated cell counts. The protocol was immunoSEQ multiplex PCR, while the TCRdb copy is restricted to in-frame clones and leaves out a portion. The DNA gave D and trimming, while V, J and clone size come from that table. The repertoire holds approximately 300,000 clones, around 89% seen once, with approximately 4.6% in the top ten. The origin of this receptor is a man aged 35 to 55 with acute or convalescent COVID-19. Sample: peripheral blood. J is TRBJ1-1 and V is TRBV4-1; D uncertain. CDR3 bases: TGCGCCAGCAGCCATCCCCCCGCGGGGAACACTGAAGCTTTCTTT. Translation gives CASSHPPAGNTEAFF.